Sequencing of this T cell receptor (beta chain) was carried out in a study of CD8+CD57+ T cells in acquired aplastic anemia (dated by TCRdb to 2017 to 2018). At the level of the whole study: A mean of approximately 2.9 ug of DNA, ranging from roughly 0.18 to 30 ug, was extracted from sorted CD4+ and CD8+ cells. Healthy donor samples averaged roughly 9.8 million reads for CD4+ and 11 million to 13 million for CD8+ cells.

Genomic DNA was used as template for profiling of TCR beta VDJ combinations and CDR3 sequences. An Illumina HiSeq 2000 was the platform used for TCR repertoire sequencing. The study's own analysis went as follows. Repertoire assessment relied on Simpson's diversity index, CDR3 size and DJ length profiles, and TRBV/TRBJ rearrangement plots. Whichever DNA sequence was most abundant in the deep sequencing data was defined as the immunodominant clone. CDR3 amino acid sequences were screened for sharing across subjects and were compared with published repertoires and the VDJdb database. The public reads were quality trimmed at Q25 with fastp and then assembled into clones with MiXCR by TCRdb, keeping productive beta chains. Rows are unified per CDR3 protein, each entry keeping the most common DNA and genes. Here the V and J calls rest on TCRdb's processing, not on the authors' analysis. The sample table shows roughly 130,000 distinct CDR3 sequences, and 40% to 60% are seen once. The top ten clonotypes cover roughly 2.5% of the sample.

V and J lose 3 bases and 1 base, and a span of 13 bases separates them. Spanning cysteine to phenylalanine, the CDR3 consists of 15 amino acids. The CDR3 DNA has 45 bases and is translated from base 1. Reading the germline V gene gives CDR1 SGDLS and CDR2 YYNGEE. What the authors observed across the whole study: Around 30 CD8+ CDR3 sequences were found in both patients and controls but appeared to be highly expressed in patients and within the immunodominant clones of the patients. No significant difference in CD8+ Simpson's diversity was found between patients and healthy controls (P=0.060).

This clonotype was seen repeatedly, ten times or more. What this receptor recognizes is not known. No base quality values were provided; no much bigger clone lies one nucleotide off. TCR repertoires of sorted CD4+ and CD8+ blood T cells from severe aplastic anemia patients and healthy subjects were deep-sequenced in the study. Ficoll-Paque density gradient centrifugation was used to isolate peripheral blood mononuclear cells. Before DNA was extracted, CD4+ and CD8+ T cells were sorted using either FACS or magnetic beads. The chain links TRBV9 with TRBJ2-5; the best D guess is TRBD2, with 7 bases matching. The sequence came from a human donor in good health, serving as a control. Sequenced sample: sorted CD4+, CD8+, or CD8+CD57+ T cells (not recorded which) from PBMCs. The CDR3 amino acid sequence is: CASSEGGTGQETQYF. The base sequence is TGTGCCAGCAGCGAGGGGGGGACCGGCCAAGAGACCCAGTACTTC.